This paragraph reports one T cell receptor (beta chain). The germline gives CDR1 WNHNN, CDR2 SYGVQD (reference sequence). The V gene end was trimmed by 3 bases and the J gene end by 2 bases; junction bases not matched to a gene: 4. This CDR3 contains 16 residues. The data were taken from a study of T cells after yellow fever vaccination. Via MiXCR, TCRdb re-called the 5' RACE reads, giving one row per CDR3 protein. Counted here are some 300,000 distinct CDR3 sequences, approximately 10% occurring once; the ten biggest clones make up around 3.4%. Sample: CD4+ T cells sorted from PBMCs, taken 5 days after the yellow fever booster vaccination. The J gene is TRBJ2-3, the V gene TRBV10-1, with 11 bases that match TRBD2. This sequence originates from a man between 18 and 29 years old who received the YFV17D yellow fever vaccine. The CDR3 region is CASSDSGLADTDTQYF. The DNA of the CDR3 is TGCGCCAGCAGTGATTCGGGACTAGCGGACACAGATACGCAGTATTTT.